Listed below are T cell receptor beta chains from one sample, sequenced in a study of blood T cells in healthy people across ages. Using its own MiXCR run on the 5' RACE reads, TCRdb lists one record per CDR3 protein. The sample has more than 800,000 distinct CDR3 sequences; 45% are singletons. Sequencing was done on a sample of blood. The receptors derive from a woman aged 60-70 years in good health. The CDR3 runs from the conserved cysteine through the conserved F or W. Each record gives: V gene, clone size, D gene, J gene, CDR3 protein, CDR3 DNA. D genes are given only for firm matches. Only part of the rows carry a size: once, few, many, or a class if the clone is expanded.

TRBV7-7	few	.	TRBJ2-5	CASSSTESKGTQYF	TGTGCCAGCAGCTCAACGGAAAGTAAAGGGACCCAGTACTTC
TRBV6-1	.	.	TRBJ1-2	CASSAARAAYYGYTF	TGTGCCAGCAGTGCCGCCAGGGCCGCCTACTATGGCTACACCTTC
TRBV7-2	.	.	TRBJ2-7	CASSRGRGVHEQYF	TGTGCCAGCAGCAGAGGTCGCGGGGTCCACGAGCAGTACTTC
TRBV19	few	.	TRBJ2-7	CASSRRGPYEQYF	TGTGCCAGTAGCCGGAGGGGTCCCTACGAGCAGTACTTC
TRBV20-1	.	TRBD2	TRBJ2-3	CSGNNPGLPGTDTQYF	TGCAGTGGGAATAACCCGGGACTACCGGGCACAGATACGCAGTATTTT
TRBV5-6	.	.	TRBJ2-5	CASSLVGGRSGETQYF	TGCGCCAGCAGCTTGGTTGGGGGGCGCTCGGGAGAGACCCAGTACTTC
TRBV9	once	TRBD2	TRBJ2-5	CASSVKHAAGGGEQYF	TGTGCCAGCAGCGTGAAACACGCGGCGGGAGGCGGTGAGCAGTACTTC
TRBV10-3	.	TRBD1	TRBJ2-3	CAISEGDSSTDTQYF	TGTGCCATCAGTGAGGGGGACAGTAGCACAGATACGCAGTATTTT
TRBV3-1	.	.	TRBJ2-7	CASSQVSDREQYF	TGTGCCAGCAGCCAAGTATCGGACCGCGAGCAGTACTTC
TRBV2	.	TRBD1	TRBJ2-7	CASSEATGQGTYEQYF	TGTGCCAGCAGTGAAGCAACAGGACAGGGGACCTACGAGCAGTACTTC
TRBV5-1	.	.	TRBJ2-3	CASSLVKTSTDTQYF	TGCGCCAGCAGCTTGGTGAAAACTAGCACAGATACGCAGTATTTT
TRBV20-1	.	.	TRBJ2-1	CSANRGQEQFF	TGCAGTGCCAATCGGGGGCAGGAGCAGTTCTTC
TRBV7-9	.	.	TRBJ2-3	CASSLAKREGTDTQYF	TGTGCCAGCAGCTTAGCCAAGCGAGAGGGCACAGATACGCAGTATTTT
TRBV27	.	TRBD1	TRBJ2-7	CASSLHGQGTYEQYF	TGTGCCAGCAGTTTACACGGACAGGGAACCTACGAGCAGTACTTC
TRBV18	.	.	TRBJ2-7	CASSPLSVFTYEQYF	TGTGCCAGCTCACCGTTGAGCGTTTTCACCTACGAGCAGTACTTC
TRBV7-2	.	.	TRBJ2-7	CASSSAVWGTYEQYF	TGTGCCAGCAGCTCCGCCGTTTGGGGGACCTACGAGCAGTACTTC
TRBV12-3/TRBV12-4	few	.	TRBJ2-3	CATGSGPSRAQYF	TGTGCCACCGGTTCCGGGCCTAGCCGGGCGCAGTATTTT
TRBV9	few	.	TRBJ2-1	CASSVEDNEQFF	TGTGCCAGCAGCGTAGAAGACAATGAGCAGTTCTTC
TRBV6-1	.	.	TRBJ1-5	CASRRRGGRGNQPQHF	TGTGCCAGCAGGCGGAGGGGTGGTAGGGGCAATCAGCCCCAGCATTTT
TRBV5-6	.	.	TRBJ2-7	CASSRLDTYEQYF	TGTGCCAGCAGCCGCCTAGACACGTACGAGCAGTACTTC
TRBV20-1	.	.	TRBJ2-3	CSADVGARTDTRYF	TGCAGTGCTGATGTGGGAGCTAGGACAGATACGCGGTATTTT
TRBV20-1	few	.	TRBJ2-7	CSASGGNEQYF	TGCAGTGCTAGTGGGGGGAACGAGCAGTACTTC
TRBV2	once	TRBD2	TRBJ2-7	CASIQGGSITYEQYF	TGTGCCAGCATCCAGGGAGGGTCGATCACCTACGAGCAGTACTTC
TRBV27	.	.	TRBJ2-7	CAGKRLADRDEQYF	TGTGCCGGCAAGAGGTTAGCGGATAGGGATGAGCAGTACTTC
TRBV7-8	.	TRBD1	TRBJ1-1	CASSSDRGPGTEAFF	TGTGCCAGCAGCTCGGACAGGGGGCCGGGCACTGAAGCTTTCTTT
TRBV28	.	.	TRBJ2-7	CASSLVRAGTYEQYF	TGTGCCAGCAGTTTAGTCAGGGCGGGAACCTACGAGCAGTACTTC
TRBV29-1	.	.	TRBJ1-3	CSTGTDSGNTIYF	TGCAGCACCGGGACGGACTCTGGAAACACCATATATTTT
TRBV5-1	many	TRBD1	TRBJ1-1	CASSLGTGGLYTEAFF	TGCGCCAGCAGCTTGGGGACAGGGGGGCTTTACACTGAAGCTTTCTTT
TRBV28	many	TRBD1	TRBJ1-2	CASRVDRGGYTF	TGTGCCAGCAGGGTGGACAGGGGCGGCTACACCTTC